One and the same sample provided the 22 T cell receptor beta chains below, sequenced in a study of monozygotic twins with inflammatory bowel disease. From its re-call of the 5' RACE reads, TCRdb lists each CDR3 protein once, without DNA. In all, the sample yields about 330,000 distinct CDR3 sequences. The sequencing sample was made of blood. The receptor set was obtained from a human donor with ulcerative colitis or Crohn's disease, or a healthy co-twin of an affected twin (not recorded which).

The CDR3 spells CASSFTGTSDYGYTF. The chain has TRBV28 and TRBJ1-2. This CDR3 has 15 amino acids. Germline CDR1 reads MDHEN; CDR2 reads SYDVKM.

This chain joins TRBV12-3 or TRBV12-4 and TRBJ1-1; TCRdb outputs TRBD1, but without DNA this stays unchecked. The CDR3 is 15 residues long. The CDR3 reads CASSVHGGQNTEAFF.

This chain joins TRBV4-3 and TRBJ2-1; TCRdb gives TRBD2 as the D gene, but with no DNA this cannot be confirmed. The germline V gene has CDR1 LGHNA and CDR2 YSLEER. This CDR3 has 17 residues. The CDR3: CASSQGLAGGQGDEQFF.

J is TRBJ2-7 and V is TRBV18; the TCRdb D gene call, TRBD2, has no DNA to confirm it. The CDR3 is 15 amino acids. Germline CDR1 is KGHSH and CDR2 is LQKENI. CDR3 protein: CASSPQSHRDYEQYF. Looking up the rest from reference TRBV18 and TRBJ2-7 gives the full variable domain: NAGVMQNPRHLVRRRGQEARLRCSPMKGHSHVYWYRQLPEEGLKFMVYLQKENIIDESGMPKERFSAEFPKEGPSILRIQQVVRGDSAAYFCASSPQSHRDYEQYFGPGTRLTVT.

This chain joins TRBV12-3 or TRBV12-4 and TRBJ1-3; the D call of TRBD1 rests on TCRdb alone, since no DNA is present to check it. The CDR3 has 15 amino acids. CDR3 sequence reads: CASRPGASSGNTIYF.

V gene TRBV20-1 combines with J gene TRBJ2-7; without DNA, the TCRdb call of TRBD2 cannot be checked. The germline CDR1 and CDR2 sequences are DFQATT and SNEGSKA (reference sequence). This CDR3 spans 13 amino acids. CDR3 residues: CSAPPWAGYEQYF.

This chain uses TRBV7-9 with TRBJ2-6; TCRdb's D gene call, TRBD1, goes unchecked for lack of DNA. The CDR3 spans 17 residues. Germline V lookup: CDR1 SEHNR, CDR2 FQNEAQ (reference sequence). The chain's CDR3 is CASSSGTGVSGANVLTF.

The gene calls are TRBV20-1 and TRBJ1-3; TCRdb outputs TRBD1, but without DNA this stays unchecked. The germline gives CDR1 DFQATT, CDR2 SNEGSKA (reference sequence). The CDR3 covers 14 residues. The CDR3 here is CSVADRGNGNTIYF.

V usage is TRBV29-1 and J usage is TRBJ2-7; the D call from TCRdb, TRBD2, cannot be confirmed without DNA. The V gene's germline CDR1 is SQVTM and CDR2 ANQGSEA. The CDR3 is made up of 13 amino acids. The CDR3 region is CSVPGDFPYEQYF.

The rearrangement links TRBV20-1 to TRBJ2-1; TCRdb indicates TRBD2, and absent DNA this call remains unverified. Looked up from germline, CDR1 is DFQATT and CDR2 is SNEGSKA (reference sequence). This CDR3 is 16 amino acids long. The CDR3 here is CSARAWVSPEGNEQFF.

The gene calls are TRBV3-1 and TRBJ2-1. CDR1 and CDR2 from the germline V gene are LGHDT and YNNKEL (reference sequence). The CDR3 is 12 residues long. CDR3 protein: CASSQVRSEQFF.

The chain has TRBV10-1 and TRBJ2-1; TCRdb picks TRBD1, but there is no DNA to check that call. The V gene's germline CDR1 is WNHNN and CDR2 SYGVQD (reference sequence). The CDR3 extends over 15 amino acids. The CDR3: CASSSRDTLLHEQFF.

The chain carries TRBV20-1 and TRBJ1-6; without DNA, the TCRdb call of TRBD1 cannot be checked. The CDR3 has 14 amino acids. Looked up from germline, CDR1 is DFQATT and CDR2 is SNEGSKA (reference sequence). The CDR3 here is CSARAGTANSPLHF.

The rearrangement uses TRBV29-1 and TRBJ1-5; without DNA, the TCRdb call of TRBD1 cannot be checked. The CDR3 extends over 13 amino acids. Germline V gene sequence: CDR1 SQVTM, CDR2 ANQGSEA. The CDR3 region is CSVRTGGNQPQHF.

The chain carries TRBV20-1 and TRBJ2-7. The CDR3 totals 12 residues. Looked up from germline, CDR1 is DFQATT and CDR2 is SNEGSKA (reference sequence). The CDR3 protein is CSARQPSHEQYF.

The chain carries TRBV25-1 and TRBJ2-2; TCRdb designates TRBD1, a call that cannot be tested without DNA. Germline V gene lookup returns CDR1 MGHDK and CDR2 SYGVNS. This CDR3 is 13 amino acids long. The CDR3 spells CASSDQGAGELFF.

The genes are TRBV20-1 and TRBJ2-7; lacking DNA, the TRBD1 call made by TCRdb goes unchecked. The CDR3 covers 13 residues. From germline, CDR1 is DFQATT and CDR2 SNEGSKA (reference sequence). The chain's CDR3 is CSARSGVVNEQYF.

The V gene is TRBV29-1, the J gene TRBJ2-1; absent DNA, TCRdb's TRBD1 call cannot be checked. The germline V gene has CDR1 SQVTM and CDR2 ANQGSEA. The CDR3 spans 16 residues. CDR3 sequence reads: CSVLPGTDARVDEQFF.

This chain links TRBV4-3 with TRBJ1-2; the TCRdb D gene call, TRBD1, has no DNA to confirm it. The germline gives CDR1 LGHNA, CDR2 YSLEER. The CDR3 has 18 residues. CDR3 residues: CASSQLPLAGESNYGYTF.

V usage is TRBV15 and J usage is TRBJ2-1. Germline V CDR1 and CDR2: LNHNV, YYDKDF (reference sequence). The length of the CDR3 is 16 residues. CDR3 in amino acids: CATSRGGLESWNEQFF.

The V call is TRBV15, the J call TRBJ2-3. The CDR3 covers 13 residues. Germline CDR1 and CDR2: LNHNV and YYDKDF (reference sequence). The CDR3 sequence is CATSRDGTDTQYF.

CDR3 sequence: CASSLDGDRGYEQYF. This sequence joins TRBV7-2 and TRBJ2-7; the TCRdb call, TRBD1, lacks DNA for checking. This CDR3 has 15 amino acids. Germline V lookup: CDR1 SGHTA, CDR2 FQGNSA.